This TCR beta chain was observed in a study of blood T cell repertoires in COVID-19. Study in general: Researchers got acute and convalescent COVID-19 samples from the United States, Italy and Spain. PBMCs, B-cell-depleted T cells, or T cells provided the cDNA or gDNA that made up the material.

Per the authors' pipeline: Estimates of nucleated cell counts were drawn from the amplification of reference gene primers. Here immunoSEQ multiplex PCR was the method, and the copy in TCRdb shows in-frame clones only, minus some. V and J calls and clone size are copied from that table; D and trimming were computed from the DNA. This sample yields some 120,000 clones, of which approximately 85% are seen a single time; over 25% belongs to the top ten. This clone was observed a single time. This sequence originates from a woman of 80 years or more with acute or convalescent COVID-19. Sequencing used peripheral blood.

CDR3 in DNA: TGTGCCAGTAGGGCCGGGGGAGCGGGGGCTAGAAATGAGCAGTTCTTC. It codes for CASRAGGAGARNEQFF. V usage is TRBV19 and J usage is TRBJ2-1; 8 positions match TRBD2. From germline, CDR1 is LNHDA and CDR2 SQIVND (reference sequence). The CDR3 contains 16 residues. The junction had 14 bases not matched to a gene; V was cut back by 6 bases and J by 7 bases.